This TCR beta chain was observed in a study of T cells in Graves' hyperthyroidism and ophthalmopathy. As for the study in general: Upon initial diagnosis and before any treatment, peripheral blood was collected.

Using RNA transcripts as the source, TCR beta CDR3 regions were amplified. In the first-round RT-PCR of the TCR CDR3, the HTBI primer set was used. TCRdb recomputed calls from the multiplex PCR reads with MiXCR, one row per CDR3 protein. The table shows 400,000 or so distinct CDR3 sequences, with around 15% occurring only once. V lost 0 bases to trimming and J lost 0 bases, with 14 bases between them. CDR1 is SGDLS and CDR2 is YYNGEE in the germline V gene. This CDR3 comprises 17 residues. This clonotype was seen ten or more times. Antigen: not known. Study-level findings and limits: The authors' 13 V-J model separated ophthalmopathy from stable hyperthyroidism. Clonotypes that were expanded in thyroid above 0.001 mostly appeared in blood too.

This sequence was found in a man aged 50 to 59 with Graves' ophthalmopathy. The sample was blood. This chain connects TRBV9 to TRBJ2-3; unclear D gene. The CDR3 here is CASSVAPLSASTDTQYF. The CDR3 nucleotides are TGTGCCAGCAGCGTAGCCCCCCTCTCGGCTAGCACAGATACGCAGTATTTT. The whole variable domain, remainder taken from reference TRBV9 and TRBJ2-3, is DSGVTQTPKHLITATGQRVTLRCSPRSGDLSVYWYQQSLDQGLQFLIQYYNGEERAKGNILERFSAQQFPDLHSELNLSSLELGDSALYFCASSVAPLSASTDTQYFGPGTRLTVL.